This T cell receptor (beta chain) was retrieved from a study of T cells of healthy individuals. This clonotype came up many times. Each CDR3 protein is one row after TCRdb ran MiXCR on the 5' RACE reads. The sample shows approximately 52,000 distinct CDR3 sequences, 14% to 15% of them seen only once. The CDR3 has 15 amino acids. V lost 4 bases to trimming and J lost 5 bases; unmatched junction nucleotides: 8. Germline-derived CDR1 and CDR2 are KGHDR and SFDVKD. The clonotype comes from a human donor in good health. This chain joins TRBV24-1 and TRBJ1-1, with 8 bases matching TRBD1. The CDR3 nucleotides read TGTGCCACCAGTGAAGGGACAGGAGAGTTTACTGAAGCTTTCTTT. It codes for CATSEGTGEFTEAFF.